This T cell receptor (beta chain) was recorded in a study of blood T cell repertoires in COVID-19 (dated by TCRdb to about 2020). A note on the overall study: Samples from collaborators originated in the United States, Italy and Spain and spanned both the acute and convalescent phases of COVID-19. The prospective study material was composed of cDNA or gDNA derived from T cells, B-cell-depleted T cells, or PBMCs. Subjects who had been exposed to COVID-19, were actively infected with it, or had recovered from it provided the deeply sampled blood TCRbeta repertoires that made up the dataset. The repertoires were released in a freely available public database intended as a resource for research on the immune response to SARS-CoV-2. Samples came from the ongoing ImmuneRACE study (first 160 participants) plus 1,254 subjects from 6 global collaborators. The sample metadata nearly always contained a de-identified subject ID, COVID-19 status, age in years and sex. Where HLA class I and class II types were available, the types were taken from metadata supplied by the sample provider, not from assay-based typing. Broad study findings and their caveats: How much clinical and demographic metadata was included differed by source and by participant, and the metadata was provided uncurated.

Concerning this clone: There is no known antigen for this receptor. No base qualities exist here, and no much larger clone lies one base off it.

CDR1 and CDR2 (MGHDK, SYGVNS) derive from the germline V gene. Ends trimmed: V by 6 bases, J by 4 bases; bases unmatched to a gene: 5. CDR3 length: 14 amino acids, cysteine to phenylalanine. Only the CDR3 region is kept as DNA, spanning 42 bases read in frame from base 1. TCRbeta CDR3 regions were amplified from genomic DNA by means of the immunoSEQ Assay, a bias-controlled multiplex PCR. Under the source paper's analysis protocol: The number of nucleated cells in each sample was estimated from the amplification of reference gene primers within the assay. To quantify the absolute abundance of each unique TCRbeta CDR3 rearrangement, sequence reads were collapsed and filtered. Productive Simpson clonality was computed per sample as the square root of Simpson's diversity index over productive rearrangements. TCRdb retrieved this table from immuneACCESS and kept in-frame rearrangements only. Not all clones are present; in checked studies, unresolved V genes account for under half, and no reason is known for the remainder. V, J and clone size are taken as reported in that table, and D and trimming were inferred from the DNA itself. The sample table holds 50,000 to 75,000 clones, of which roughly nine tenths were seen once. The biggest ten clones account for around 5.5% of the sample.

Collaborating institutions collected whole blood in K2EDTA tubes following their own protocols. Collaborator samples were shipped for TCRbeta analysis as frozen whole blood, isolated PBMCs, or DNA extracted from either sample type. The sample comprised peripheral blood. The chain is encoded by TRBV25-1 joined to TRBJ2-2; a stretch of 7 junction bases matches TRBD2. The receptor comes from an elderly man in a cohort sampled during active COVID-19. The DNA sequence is TGTGCCAGCAGGGGGGAGGGAATCACCGGGGAGCTGTTTTTT. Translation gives CASRGEGITGELFF. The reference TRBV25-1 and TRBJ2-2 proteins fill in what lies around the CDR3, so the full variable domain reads EADIYQTPRYLVIGTGKKITLECSQTMGHDKMYWYQQDPGMELHLIHYSYGVNSTEKGDLSSESTVSRIRTEHFPLTLESARPSHTSQYLCASRGEGITGELFFGEGSRLTVL.